Included here is one T cell receptor beta chain sequence, with context. As yet, its antigen is unknown. From the RT-PCR reads, TCRdb called clonotypes with MiXCR, one entry per CDR3 protein. The sample has hundreds of thousands of distinct CDR3 sequences; 11% to 15% are singletons. This sample was taken from a study of response to subunit inactivated influenza vaccine. The germline V gene encodes CDR1 MNHNS and CDR2 SASEGT. With 6 bases clipped from V and 7 bases from J, the junction kept 8 bases outside the gene matches. The CDR3 totals 14 residues. Study results and caveats: Few new T cells, the authors suggested, are recruited by each seasonal influenza vaccination.

The receptor was derived from a man aged 50 to 59 who received an inactivated influenza vaccine. Sequences were derived from PBMCs from blood, sampled roughly 2 weeks before vaccination. This chain uses TRBV6-1 with TRBJ1-2; the match to TRBD1 covers 10 bases. The CDR3 nucleotides are TGTGCCAGCAGCTTTGGGACAGGGGTTTTTGGCTACACCTTC. Its translation: CASSFGTGVFGYTF.